The TCR beta chain described here comes from a study of vaccination and CD4 T cells after COVID-19. Turning to the study itself: Post-vaccine sampling followed dose two by a median about 69 days (range 14 to 241). The cells were exposed to overlapping spike peptides originating from SARS-CoV-2, HCoV-NL63, HCoV-OC43 and HCoV-229E for stimulation. Whole-study results and caveats: For convalescent patients, a median roughly 87% of reactive clones surfaced exclusively after vaccination.

This CDR3 is 15 amino acids long. Germline CDR1 SEHNR, CDR2 FQNEAQ (reference sequence). Sequencing of cultured CD4+ T cell DNA used the Oncomine TCR Beta short-read assay. Using its own MiXCR run on the PCR reads, TCRdb lists one record per CDR3 protein. The repertoire holds over 20,000 distinct CDR3 sequences, approximately 40% seen once, with under 20% in the top ten. The sample's treatment: approximately 10-day PBMC culture with coronavirus spike peptide pools or control peptides (ViraFEST assay). Before TCRs were sequenced, ViraFEST expanded antigen-specific T cells with peptide pools. Details on this clonotype: Its antigen is as yet unknown. Germline and junction disagree at one end, which may indicate a read error.

V and J are TRBV7-9 and TRBJ2-1; 12 bases are shared with TRBD2. The starting material was CD4+ T cells from blood, cultured in vitro, obtained before SARS-CoV-2 vaccination. This receptor was identified in a human donor who received a COVID-19 vaccine. CDR3 sequence (DNA): TGTGCCAGCAGCCTAGCGGGGGGGCCTCTTAATGAGCAGTTCTTC. The encoded protein is CASSLAGGPLNEQFF.